This is a list of T cell receptor beta chains from one sample in a study of shared clonotypes between healthy human individuals. This table comes from immunoSEQ multiplex PCR, and its TCRdb copy is limited to in-frame clones, with some not included. The data show roughly 2 million clones, with more than 90% seen just once and roughly 0.13% held by the top ten. The sequencing sample was made of naive CD4+ T cells sorted from blood. These receptors all come from a man younger than 30 in good health. Each CDR3 is given with its conserved first and last residue. The D gene is left open where the match is weak. Not all rows give a size; the values are once, few, many and, for expanded clones, a class.

clone_size: -; d_call: -; v_call: TRBV28; j_call: TRBJ1-1; cdr3_aa: CASSSPGATNTEAFF; cdr3_nt: TGTGCCAGCAGTTCCCCCGGGGCTACGAACACTGAAGCTTTCTTT
clone_size: -; d_call: TRBD1; v_call: TRBV6-1; j_call: TRBJ1-1; cdr3_aa: CASSSDRASEAFF; cdr3_nt: TGTGCCAGCAGCTCGGACAGGGCCTCTGAAGCTTTCTTT
clone_size: -; d_call: TRBD2; v_call: TRBV11-2; j_call: TRBJ2-1; cdr3_aa: CASSLRGGLEQFF; cdr3_nt: TGTGCCAGCAGCTTACGGGGGGGCCTCGAGCAGTTCTTC
clone_size: -; d_call: -; v_call: TRBV10-3; j_call: TRBJ2-1; cdr3_aa: CASGPGRSYEQFF; cdr3_nt: TGTGCCTCGGGACCGGGCCGTTCGTATGAGCAGTTCTTC
clone_size: -; d_call: TRBD2; v_call: TRBV5-1; j_call: TRBJ2-3; cdr3_aa: CASSLIAGGRADTQYF; cdr3_nt: TGCGCCAGCAGCTTGATTGCGGGGGGGCGCGCAGATACGCAGTATTTT
clone_size: -; d_call: -; v_call: TRBV19; j_call: TRBJ1-2; cdr3_aa: CASINWTRPNYGYTF; cdr3_nt: TGTGCCAGTATCAACTGGACACGGCCTAACTATGGCTACACCTTC
clone_size: -; d_call: -; v_call: TRBV5-8; j_call: TRBJ2-1; cdr3_aa: CASPRLALQYNEQFF; cdr3_nt: TGTGCCAGCCCTCGGTTAGCCCTCCAGTACAATGAGCAGTTCTTC
clone_size: -; d_call: -; v_call: TRBV5-4; j_call: TRBJ2-3; cdr3_aa: CASSLRRSPSTDTQYF; cdr3_nt: TGTGCCAGCAGCTTACGCAGGAGTCCTAGCACAGATACGCAGTATTTT
clone_size: -; d_call: TRBD2; v_call: TRBV4-1; j_call: TRBJ2-5; cdr3_aa: CASSPGRTSGVETQYF; cdr3_nt: TGCGCCAGCAGCCCGGGACGGACTAGCGGGGTGGAGACCCAGTACTTC
clone_size: -; d_call: TRBD2; v_call: TRBV18; j_call: TRBJ2-5; cdr3_aa: CASSPPLAGGSKETQYF; cdr3_nt: TGTGCCAGCTCACCACCGCTAGCGGGGGGCTCCAAAGAGACCCAGTACTTC
clone_size: -; d_call: -; v_call: TRBV18; j_call: TRBJ2-5; cdr3_aa: CASSPRRETQYF; cdr3_nt: TGTGCCAGCTCACCACGACGAGAGACCCAGTACTTC
clone_size: -; d_call: TRBD1; v_call: TRBV28; j_call: TRBJ2-7; cdr3_aa: CASSFFFGTRDSYEQYF; cdr3_nt: TGTGCCAGCAGTTTTTTCTTCGGAACCCGGGACAGCTACGAGCAGTACTTC
clone_size: -; d_call: -; v_call: TRBV11-2; j_call: TRBJ2-3; cdr3_aa: CASSLNGRSPTDTQYF; cdr3_nt: TGTGCCAGCAGCTTAAACGGCAGAAGTCCCACAGATACGCAGTATTTT
clone_size: -; d_call: -; v_call: TRBV6-1; j_call: TRBJ1-3; cdr3_aa: CASSEEGSSGNTIYF; cdr3_nt: TGTGCCAGCAGTGAAGAAGGGAGCTCTGGAAACACCATATATTTT
clone_size: -; d_call: -; v_call: TRBV19; j_call: TRBJ1-5; cdr3_aa: CASSINRVENQPQHF; cdr3_nt: TGTGCCAGTAGTATCAACAGGGTTGAGAATCAGCCCCAGCATTTT
clone_size: few; d_call: -; v_call: TRBV5-6; j_call: TRBJ1-2; cdr3_aa: CASSLYGQTYGYTF; cdr3_nt: TGTGCCAGCAGCTTGTATGGACAGACCTATGGCTACACCTTC
clone_size: few; d_call: -; v_call: TRBV10-3; j_call: TRBJ1-6; cdr3_aa: CAISENIRSAPLHF; cdr3_nt: TGTGCCATCAGTGAGAATATCAGGTCTGCACCCCTCCACTTT
clone_size: -; d_call: -; v_call: TRBV7-5; j_call: TRBJ2-2; cdr3_aa: CARSLQHQGSPNTGELFF; cdr3_nt: TGTGCCAGAAGCTTACAGCACCAGGGGTCCCCGAACACCGGGGAGCTGTTTTTT
clone_size: -; d_call: -; v_call: TRBV10-3; j_call: TRBJ1-2; cdr3_aa: CAIRTFAGEDYGYTF; cdr3_nt: TGTGCCATCAGGACATTCGCCGGGGAGGACTATGGCTACACCTTC
clone_size: -; d_call: TRBD1; v_call: TRBV7-2; j_call: TRBJ1-2; cdr3_aa: CASSLVGKGAGYGYTF; cdr3_nt: TGTGCCAGCAGCTTAGTGGGGAAGGGGGCCGGCTATGGCTACACCTTC
clone_size: -; d_call: TRBD1; v_call: TRBV11-1; j_call: TRBJ2-7; cdr3_aa: CASRRDRGYEQYF; cdr3_nt: TGTGCCAGTCGACGGGACAGGGGCTACGAGCAGTACTTC
clone_size: -; d_call: -; v_call: TRBV2; j_call: TRBJ2-1; cdr3_aa: CASSGPAGSYNEQFF; cdr3_nt: TGTGCCAGCAGTGGCCCCGCCGGCAGCTACAATGAGCAGTTCTTC
clone_size: -; d_call: -; v_call: TRBV11-2; j_call: TRBJ2-7; cdr3_aa: CASSLDALSREQYF; cdr3_nt: TGTGCCAGCAGCTTAGATGCCCTCTCGAGGGAGCAGTACTTC
clone_size: -; d_call: TRBD2; v_call: TRBV11-2; j_call: TRBJ2-1; cdr3_aa: CASSLWTSGSNEQFF; cdr3_nt: TGTGCCAGCAGCTTATGGACTAGCGGGAGCAATGAGCAGTTCTTC